The 18 T cell receptor beta chains below all came from one sample that was sequenced in a study of T cell responses to AZD1222 COVID-19 vaccine. The protocol was immunoSEQ multiplex PCR, while the TCRdb copy is restricted to in-frame clones and leaves out a portion. The sample has about 140,000 clones, over 80% seen once; the top ten hold around 3.3%. The sequencing here drew on peripheral blood, taken 28 days after the second AZD1222 dose. These receptors were collected from an adult who received the AZD1222 COVID-19 vaccine.

J is TRBJ2-5 and V is TRBV4-3, with D maybe TRBD2 (5 bases). The CDR3 has 14 residues. From germline, CDR1 is LGHNA and CDR2 YSLEER. The V end lost 0 bases, the J end lost 5 bases, and 10 bases lay between the germline ends. The CDR3 nucleotides are TGCGCCAGCAGCCAAGATGATGAGGGCGAGACCCAGTACTTC. Its translation is CASSQDDEGETQYF.

Note on this clone: The junction shows a germline mismatch at one end, possibly a read error. The chain joins TRBV28 to TRBJ1-1, with a weak D call TRBD1 (5 bases). There are 15 residues in the CDR3. The germline CDR1 and CDR2 sequences are MDHEN and SYDVKM. In DNA form, the CDR3 reads TGTGCCAGCAGTTTTCTGGGCCAGCGGGGCAACTCTAGGATCTTT. Amino acids: CASSFLGQRGNSRIF.

This chain connects TRBV4-3 to TRBJ1-4; 10 nucleotides align to TRBD1. CDR1 is LGHNA, CDR2 YSLEER, per germline. The CDR3 loop spans 18 amino acids. Trimming cost V 0 bases and J 7 bases; bases outside gene matches: 11. The CDR3 loop reads CASSQDWKWGQGREKLFF. DNA of the CDR3: TGCGCCAGCAGCCAAGATTGGAAATGGGGACAGGGGCGTGAAAAACTGTTTTTT.

This clone showed up just a few times. No DNA is shown, since the ends of the CDR3 on it are uncertain; the CDR3 is the one TCRdb lists. The rearrangement links TRBV12-3 or TRBV12-4 to TRBJ1-2; TRBD1 reflects the table's D call only, with no check against the DNA. 12 amino acids form the CDR3, both terminal residues included. The CDR3 protein is CASSVGTGTCTF.

The genes are TRBV5-4 and TRBJ2-7; TRBD2 might be the D (6 bases). In germline, CDR1 is SGHNT, CDR2 YYREEE (reference sequence). V was trimmed by 2 bases and J by 2 bases, leaving 17 bases between them. The CDR3 is 16 amino acids. The CDR3 region is CASSLGSSATAYEQYF. CDR3 DNA: TGTGCCAGCAGCTTAGGTTCTAGCGCCACAGCCTACGAGCAGTACTTC.

This chain connects TRBV7-2 to TRBJ2-7; D not resolved. V gave up 5 bases and J gave up 2 bases, with 16 bases separating them. Germline lookup yields CDR1 SGHTA and CDR2 FQGNSA. The CDR3 covers 15 residues. CDR3 DNA: TGTGCCAGCAGCCTGGTCGCCCCCTCGGCCTACGAGCAGTACTTC. Translating gives CASSLVAPSAYEQYF.

This clone was observed a few times. The chain recombines TRBV7-6 with TRBJ1-4; D uncertain. The CDR3 totals 16 residues. Trimming took 5 bases from V and 8 from J, leaving 21 bases between them. The germline CDR1 and CDR2 sequences are SGHVS and FNYEAQ. The CDR3 is CASSHEGGVQKEKLFF. CDR3 sequence (DNA): TGTGCCAGCAGCCATGAGGGTGGGGTACAAAAGGAAAAACTGTTTTTT.

The chain joins TRBV28 to TRBJ1-1; D is ambiguous. CDR1 and CDR2 from the germline V gene are MDHEN and SYDVKM. V dropped 5 bases and J dropped 7 bases, with 8 bases sitting between them. The CDR3 loop spans 11 amino acids. CDR3 protein: CASSEFFEAFF. The CDR3 bases are TGTGCCAGCAGTGAATTTTTTGAAGCTTTCTTT.

The chain couples TRBV3-1 (or the pseudogene TRBV3-2) to TRBJ2-2; TRBD2 is a possible D gene (7 bases). Germline lookup yields CDR1 LGHDT and CDR2 YNNKEL (reference sequence). CDR3 length equals 16 residues. The ends were cut back, 4 bases at V and 6 bases at J, with 18 bases in the middle. CDR3 sequence reads: CASSPHLAEGAGELFF. The CDR3 nucleotides are TGTGCCAGCAGCCCCCACCTAGCGGAGGGGGCCGGGGAGCTGTTTTTT.

CDR3 sequence (DNA): TGTGCCAGCAGTCAACCTCCGTTGGGTAGGGAGGCTTTCTTT. This codes for CASSQPPLGREAFF. J is TRBJ1-1 and V is TRBV28; D unclear. The germline V gene encodes CDR1 MDHEN and CDR2 SYDVKM. CDR3 length: 14 residues. V was cut by 5 bases and J by 11 bases, with 21 bases left in between.

V usage is TRBV18 and J usage is TRBJ2-2; D is ambiguous. Trimming shortened V by 3 bases and J by 8 bases, and 10 bases separated the two germline ends. CDR3 length equals 13 residues. Germline assignment: CDR1 KGHSH and CDR2 LQKENI. The chain's CDR3 is CASSPAIEGELFF. The CDR3 region has the DNA TGTGCCAGCTCACCTGCCATAGAAGGGGAGCTGTTTTTT.

The chain combines TRBV19 with TRBJ1-5; D possibly corresponds to TRBD1 (5 bases). Germline values: CDR1 LNHDA, CDR2 SQIVND (reference sequence). Trimming took 6 bases from V and 0 from J, leaving 15 bases between them. There are 16 residues in the CDR3. CDR3 sequence reads: CASRMDTFHSNQPQHF. The CDR3, as DNA: TGTGCCAGTAGAATGGACACGTTCCATAGCAATCAGCCCCAGCATTTT.

The V call is TRBV5-1, the J call TRBJ2-3; the match to TRBD2 covers 11 bases. The V segment lost 5 bases and the J segment 6 bases; nucleotides outside the gene matches: 11. Germline loops: CDR1 SGHRS, CDR2 YFSETQ. The CDR3 spans 16 residues. The CDR3: CASRPLAGVIVDTQYF. CDR3 coding DNA: TGCGCCAGCAGACCACTAGCGGGAGTAATTGTTGATACGCAGTATTTT.

V gene TRBV28 combines with J gene TRBJ1-2; D gene ambiguous. The V and J ends lost 4 bases and 5 bases respectively, with 20 bases between them. Per the germline V gene, CDR1 is MDHEN and CDR2 is SYDVKM. CDR3 length equals 16 residues. The CDR3 sequence: CASSSPGGRFPYGYTF. CDR3 in DNA: TGTGCCAGCAGTTCTCCGGGTGGGCGGTTTCCTTATGGCTACACCTTC.

The CDR3 sequence is CASSPPSEADLGRLFF. As DNA, the CDR3 is TGTGCCAGCTCACCACCCTCAGAGGCAGATCTGGGCCGATTGTTTTTT. This chain connects TRBV18 to TRBJ1-4; D is uncertain. Germline CDR1 and CDR2: KGHSH and LQKENI. V lost 0 bases and J lost 15, with 23 bases in between. The CDR3 is made up of 16 amino acids.

The CDR3 here is CASSLGTSGRAMPYEQYF. CDR3 bases: TGCGCCAGCAGCCTCGGGACTAGCGGGAGGGCCATGCCCTACGAGCAGTACTTC. V and J are TRBV5-1 and TRBJ2-7, with 16 bases lining up with TRBD2. Germline-derived CDR1 and CDR2 are SGHRS and YFSETQ. Trimming cost V 4 bases and J 2 bases; bases outside gene matches: 9. The CDR3 spans 18 residues.

V gene TRBV5-4 combines with J gene TRBJ2-1; D not resolved. V was trimmed by 2 bases and J by 6 bases, leaving 9 bases between them. CDR3 size: 13 residues. Per germline, CDR1 SGHNT and CDR2 YYREEE (reference sequence). The CDR3 DNA follows: TGTGCCAGCAGCTTAAGCCGGGCCAATGAGCAGTTCTTC. Amino acid sequence: CASSLSRANEQFF.

This clone was seen a handful of times. The V gene is TRBV7-9, the J gene TRBJ1-1; no reliable D call. Trimming took 1 base from V and 1 from J, leaving 13 bases between them. CDR3 length: 16 residues. CDR1 and CDR2 from the germline V gene are SEHNR and FQNEAQ (reference sequence). The CDR3: CASSLVGVLTNTEAFF. The CDR3 DNA reads as TGTGCCAGCAGCTTAGTCGGGGTCCTCACGAACACTGAAGCTTTCTTT.